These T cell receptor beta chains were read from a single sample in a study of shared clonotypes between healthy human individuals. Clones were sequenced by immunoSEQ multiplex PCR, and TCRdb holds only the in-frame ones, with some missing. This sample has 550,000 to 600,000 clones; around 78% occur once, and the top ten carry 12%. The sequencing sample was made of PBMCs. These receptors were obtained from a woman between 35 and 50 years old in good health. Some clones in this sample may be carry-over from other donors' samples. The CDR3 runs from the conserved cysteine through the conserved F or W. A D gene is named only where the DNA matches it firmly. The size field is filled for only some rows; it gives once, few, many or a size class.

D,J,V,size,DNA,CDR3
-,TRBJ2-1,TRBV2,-,TGTGCCAGCAGTCGGGACCTGGCAATGGTGCAGTTCTTC,CASSRDLAMVQFF
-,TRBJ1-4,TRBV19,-,TGTGCCAGTAGCGACCGCCGGGGGCCTAATGAAAAACTGTTTTTT,CASSDRRGPNEKLFF
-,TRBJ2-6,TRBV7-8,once,TGTGCCAGCAGCGTAGTCACTGGGGCCAACGTCCTGACTTTC,CASSVVTGANVLTF
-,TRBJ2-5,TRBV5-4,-,TGTGCCAGCAGCGCCTTAGGGGGAAAAGAGACCCAGTACTTC,CASSALGGKETQYF
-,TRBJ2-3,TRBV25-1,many,TGTGCCAGCAGTGCAATCTCTACTAGCACAGATACGCAGTATTTT,CASSAISTSTDTQYF
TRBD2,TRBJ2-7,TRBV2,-,TGTGCCAGCACCCCCCCCGGGACTAGCTCCTACGAGCAGTACTTC,CASTPPGTSSYEQYF
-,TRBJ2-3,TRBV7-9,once,TGTGCCAGCACCCAGCCTTTCTACACAGATACGCAGTATTTT,CASTQPFYTDTQYF
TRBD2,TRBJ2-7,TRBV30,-,TGTGCCTGGAGCCCTGCCGGGACTAGCGCCTCTTGGTCCTACGAGCAGTACTTC,CAWSPAGTSASWSYEQYF
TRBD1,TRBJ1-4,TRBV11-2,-,TGTGCCAGCAGCTTAGGGACAGGGGTCTGGGAAAAACTGTTTTTT,CASSLGTGVWEKLFF
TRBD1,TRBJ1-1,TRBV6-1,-,TGTGCCAGCAGTGAGGGGACAGGGACGGCTTTCTTT,CASSEGTGTAFF
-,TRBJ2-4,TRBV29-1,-,TGCAGCGTTGATGATGGGGGTGGGACGTTGGGCGAAAACATTCAGTACTTC,CSVDDGGGTLGENIQYF
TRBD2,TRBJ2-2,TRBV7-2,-,TGTGCCAGCAGCCCGCCGGCGGGAGGGCCGGGGACCGGGGAGCTGTTTTTT,CASSPPAGGPGTGELFF
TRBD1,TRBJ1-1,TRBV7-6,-,TGTGCCAGCAGCCCGACAGGGGGCCTGAACACTGAAGCTTTCTTT,CASSPTGGLNTEAFF
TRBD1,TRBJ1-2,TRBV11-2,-,TGTGCCAGCAGCGCGGGACAGAGTAGCTCCCTTGGCTACACCTTC,CASSAGQSSSLGYTF
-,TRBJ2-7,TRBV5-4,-,TGTGCCAGCAGCTCCAGCGCCAGGGCCTCCTACGAGCAGTACTTC,CASSSSARASYEQYF
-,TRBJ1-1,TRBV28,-,TGTGCCAGCAGTTTCTTCAACACTGAAGCTTTCTTT,CASSFFNTEAFF
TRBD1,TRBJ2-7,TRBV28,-,TGTGCCAGCAGTTCGCGGGACAGGGGTTACGAGCAGTACTTC,CASSSRDRGYEQYF
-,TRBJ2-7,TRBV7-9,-,TGTGCCAGCAGCTTAGAGGTGGGGATCGGCTACGAGCAGTACTTC,CASSLEVGIGYEQYF
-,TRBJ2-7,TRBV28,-,TGTGCCATCCAACCCGGGTCTATCCGATCCTACGAGCAGTACTTC,CAIQPGSIRSYEQYF
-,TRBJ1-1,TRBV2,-,TGTGCCACAGGGACGGAAAGGAACACTGAAGCTTTCTTT,CATGTERNTEAFF
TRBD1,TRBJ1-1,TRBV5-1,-,TGCGCCAGCAGCCCGACAGGGGACACTGAAGCTTTCTTT,CASSPTGDTEAFF
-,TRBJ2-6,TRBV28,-,TGTGCCAGCAGTTTATATGGGGACGGGGCCAACGTCCTGACTTTC,CASSLYGDGANVLTF
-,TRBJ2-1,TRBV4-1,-,TGCGCCAGCAGCCAAGTGTTGGGGGCGGTAGTCAATGAGCAGTTCTTC,CASSQVLGAVVNEQFF
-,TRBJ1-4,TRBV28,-,TGTGCCAGCATCGCGGGAGGGAGCAGTGAAAAACTGTTTTTT,CASIAGGSSEKLFF
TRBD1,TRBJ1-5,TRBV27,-,TGTGCCAGCAGGGGGGGGACAGGGAGTTTTTGGCCCCAGCATTTT,CASRGGTGSFWPQHF
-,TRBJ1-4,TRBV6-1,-,TGTGCCAGCAGTCCCCGGGGCCGGAGGGAAAAACTGTTTTTT,CASSPRGRREKLFF
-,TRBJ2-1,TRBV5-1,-,TGCGCCAGCAAGGTCGACAGGTTGGGCGAGCAGTTCTTC,CASKVDRLGEQFF
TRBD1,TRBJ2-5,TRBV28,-,TGTGCCAGCAGTTCCCGGACAGGGCTTGAAGAGACCCAGTACTTC,CASSSRTGLEETQYF
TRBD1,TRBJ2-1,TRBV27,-,TGTGCCAGCAGACCTCTGGGGACAGGGGGCTCCTACAATGAGCAGTTCTTC,CASRPLGTGGSYNEQFF
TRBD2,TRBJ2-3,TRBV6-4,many,TGTGCCAGCAGCCAAAGGGCAGCGGGAGGGTCAGATACGCAGTATTTT,CASSQRAAGGSDTQYF
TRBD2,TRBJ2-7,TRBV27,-,TGTGCCAGCAGTTTGGGGCTAGCGGGATCCTACGAGCAGTACTTC,CASSLGLAGSYEQYF
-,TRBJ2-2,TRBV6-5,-,TGTGCCAGCAGTTACTCGATGAACACCGGGGAGCTGTTTTTT,CASSYSMNTGELFF
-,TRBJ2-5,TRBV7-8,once,TGTGCCAGCAGCTTATTAGAGACCCAGTACTTC,CASSLLETQYF
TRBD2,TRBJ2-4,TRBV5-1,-,TGCGCCAGCAGCTTGGAAGTAGCGGGAGGGAACATTCAGTACTTC,CASSLEVAGGNIQYF
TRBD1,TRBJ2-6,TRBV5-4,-,TGTGCCAGCAGGCCCGGGACAGGGGGTGGAGGGGCCAACGTCCTGACTTTC,CASRPGTGGGGANVLTF
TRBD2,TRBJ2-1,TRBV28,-,TGTGCCAGCAGTTTACCTAGCGGGAGAAAAAATGAGCAGTTCTTC,CASSLPSGRKNEQFF
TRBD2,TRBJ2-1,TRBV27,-,TGTGCCAGCAGTGACCGACTAGCGGGGGTCAATGAGCAGTTCTTC,CASSDRLAGVNEQFF
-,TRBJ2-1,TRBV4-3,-,TGCGCCAGCAGCCAACGCCGGGACAATGAGCAGTTCTTC,CASSQRRDNEQFF
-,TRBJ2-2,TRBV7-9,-,TGTGCCAGCACCGATTCGCGGGGCGGGGAGCTGTTTTTT,CASTDSRGGELFF
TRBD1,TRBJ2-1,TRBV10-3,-,TGTGCCATCAGTGAGTCGGGACAGGGGGCAGATGGTTCCTACAATGAGCAGTTCTTC,CAISESGQGADGSYNEQFF
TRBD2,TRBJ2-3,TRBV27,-,TGTGCCAGCAGTTTTGTCGGGGGGGGCACAGATACGCAGTATTTT,CASSFVGGGTDTQYF
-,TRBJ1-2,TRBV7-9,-,TGTGCCAGCACCCAACAGGCTACGGGTAGCTATGGCTACACCTTC,CASTQQATGSYGYTF
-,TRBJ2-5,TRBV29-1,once,TGCAGCGTTGTTCCAGGGGACAAAGAGACCCAGTACTTC,CSVVPGDKETQYF
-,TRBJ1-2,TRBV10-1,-,TGCGCCAGCAGTCCTGGGACATCCTATGGCTACACCTTC,CASSPGTSYGYTF
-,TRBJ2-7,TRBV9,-,TGTGCCAGCAGCGTAGGGGGTCGCGACGAGCAGTACTTC,CASSVGGRDEQYF
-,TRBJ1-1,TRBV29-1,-,TGCAGCGTCGGGGACGGCCTGGCTGAGGCTTCCTTT,CSVGDGLAEASF
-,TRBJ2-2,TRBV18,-,TGTGCCAGCTCACCGACGACAGAGTCCACCGGGGAGCTGTTTTTT,CASSPTTESTGELFF
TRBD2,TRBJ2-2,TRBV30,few,TGTGCCCGAAAACTAGCGGGGGCCGGGGAGCTGTTTTTT,CARKLAGAGELFF
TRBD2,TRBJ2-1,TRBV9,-,TGTGCCAGCAGCGGGCTAGCGGGAGGGCCTCATGAGCAGTTCTTC,CASSGLAGGPHEQFF
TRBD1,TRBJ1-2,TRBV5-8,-,TGTGCCAGCAGCTTGCCGGACAGGAACTATGGCTACACCTTC,CASSLPDRNYGYTF
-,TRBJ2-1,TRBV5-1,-,TGCGCCAGCAGCTTGGGACAGCCCGGCGGTGAGCAGTTCTTC,CASSLGQPGGEQFF
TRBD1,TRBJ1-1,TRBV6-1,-,TGTGCCAGCACCCCCAGGGGGCCCGAAGAGAAAGCTTTCTTT,CASTPRGPEEKAFF
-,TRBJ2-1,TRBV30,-,TGTGCCTGGGGTCCGGTGGGTCTAGTTCGGGCTGGGCAGTTCTTC,CAWGPVGLVRAGQFF
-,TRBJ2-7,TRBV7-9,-,TGTGCCAGCAGCTTAGGGGGGCCCTACGAGCAGTACTTC,CASSLGGPYEQYF
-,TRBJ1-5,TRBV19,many,TGTGCCACCACAGATTTTTATCAGCCCCAGCATTTT,CATTDFYQPQHF
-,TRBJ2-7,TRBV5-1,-,TGCGCCAGCAGGCAGGGCTACGAGCAGTACTTC,CASRQGYEQYF
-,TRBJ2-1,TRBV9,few,TGTGCCAGCAGCCAATGGGGAAGCTCCTACAATGAGCAGTTCTTC,CASSQWGSSYNEQFF
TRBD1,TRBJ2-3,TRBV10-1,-,TGCGCCAGCAGTGAGCCGGGACAGAACGGGGTAGATACGCAGTATTTT,CASSEPGQNGVDTQYF